The subject of this entry is one TCR beta chain. These data belong to a study of blood T cell repertoires in COVID-19. As for the study in general: Samples came from the United States, Italy and Spain, spanning acute and convalescent COVID-19. Nucleic acid was either cDNA or gDNA, and it came from T cells, B-cell-depleted T cells, or PBMCs.

Authors' analysis steps: Quantification of nucleated cells was approximated via reference gene primer amplification. Some clones are missing from TCRdb's copy, which holds only in-frame ones; the method was immunoSEQ multiplex PCR. D and trimming come from the DNA, and the V and J calls and clone size come from that table. The sample lists about 210,000 clones; roughly 82% were seen once. The CDR3 sequence is 14 residues long. Trimming removed 6 bases from V and 3 bases from J, with 12 bases in between. CDR1 and CDR2 from the germline V gene are LNHDA and SQIVND (reference sequence). The chain uses TRBV19 and TRBJ1-5, with D maybe TRBD1 (6 bases). The TCR was taken from a man in his fifties or sixties with active or convalescent COVID-19. Sequenced sample: peripheral blood. Written as DNA, the CDR3 is TGTGCCAGTAGCCTCAGGGGTTTCAATCAGCCCCAGCATTTT. Protein: CASSLRGFNQPQHF.